Given below is one T cell receptor (beta chain) in context. These data are taken from a study of control samples from healthy donors and cancer patients. The CDR3 totals 15 residues. The germline V gene encodes CDR1 LNHDA and CDR2 SQIVND (reference sequence). The germline V and J ends were trimmed by 3 bases and 5 bases, with 11 bases remaining between them. Here immunoSEQ multiplex PCR was the method, and the copy in TCRdb shows in-frame clones only, minus some. The data show about 60,000 clones, roughly 95% seen once. The chain recombines TRBV19 with TRBJ1-6; D is perhaps TRBD1 (5 bases). The receptor was derived from a young woman in good health. Source material: blood. CDR3 DNA sequence: TGTGCCAGTAGTATCAGGGCTTTCAATAATTCACCCCTCCACTTT. Translated, it gives CASSIRAFNNSPLHF.